The sample holds many counts of the clone carrying this T cell receptor (beta chain). The data were obtained in a study of low-dose radiotherapy and immunotherapy resistance in tumors. Study details: Per fraction, Cohort 1 was given 0.5 Gy every 2 weeks, for a total of 6.5 Gy.

The V and J ends lost 7 bases and 1 base, in that order; junction bases with no gene match: 17. CDR1 MNHNY and CDR2 SVGAGI come from the germline V gene (reference sequence). The CDR3 length is 20 residues. Primers used for first-strand cDNA, a TRAV- and TRBV-specific set, covered both alpha and beta chains. The PCR that amplified TCRs ran for about 20 cycles, relying on a constant-region primer and a V-primer adapter. TCRdb independently ran MiXCR on the reads; one entry per CDR3 protein. The sample includes approximately 91,000 distinct CDR3 sequences, 20% to 25% seen only once; the top ten take roughly 12%. Time point specified: after trial treatment. Treatment here: LDRT plus nivolumab, ipilimumab, low-dose cyclophosphamide and aspirin (RACIN trial). It was nivolumab, ipilimumab, aspirin, low-dose cyclophosphamide and low-dose radiotherapy that donors received.

The rearrangement links TRBV6-6 to TRBJ2-1; 12 bases align to TRBD2. The sequence derives from a female donor with ovarian cancer. Sequenced here: PBMCs, sampled after low-dose radiotherapy plus immunotherapy. CDR3 DNA sequence: TGTGCCAGCATTGGGGCAGGGGGCCGGACTAGCGGGAAGTCCTACAATGAGCAGTTCTTC. It specifies CASIGAGGRTSGKSYNEQFF.